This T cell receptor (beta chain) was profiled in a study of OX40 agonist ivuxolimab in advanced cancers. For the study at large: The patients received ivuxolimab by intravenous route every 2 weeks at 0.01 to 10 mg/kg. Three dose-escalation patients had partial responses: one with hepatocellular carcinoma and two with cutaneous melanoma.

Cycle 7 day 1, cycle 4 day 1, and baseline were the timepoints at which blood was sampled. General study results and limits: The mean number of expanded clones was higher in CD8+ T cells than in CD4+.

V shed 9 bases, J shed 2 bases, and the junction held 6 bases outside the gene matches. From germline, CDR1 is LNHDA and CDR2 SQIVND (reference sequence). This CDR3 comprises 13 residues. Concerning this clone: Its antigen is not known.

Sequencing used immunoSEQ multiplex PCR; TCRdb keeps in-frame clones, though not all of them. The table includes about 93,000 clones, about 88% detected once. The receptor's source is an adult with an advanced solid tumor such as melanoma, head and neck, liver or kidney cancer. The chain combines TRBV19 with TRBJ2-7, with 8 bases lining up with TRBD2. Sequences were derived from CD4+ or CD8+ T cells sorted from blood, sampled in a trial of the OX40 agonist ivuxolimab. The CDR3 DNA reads TGTGCCAGCGCTAGCGGGTTTACCTACGAGCAGTACTTC. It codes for CASASGFTYEQYF.